Included here is one T cell receptor beta chain sequence, with context. J gave up 4 bases and V 6 bases, and 6 bases lay outside the gene matches. The CDR3 covers 14 residues. Germline values: CDR1 MNHEY, CDR2 SVGAGI. The data were obtained in a study of blood T cell repertoires in COVID-19. Study as a whole: PBMCs, B-cell-depleted T cells, or T cells were the source of the cDNA or gDNA that made up the material.

Assay: immunoSEQ multiplex PCR; the TCRdb copy retains only in-frame clones and omits some. The table records around 150,000 clones, roughly 79% of them present only once. The chain employs TRBV6-5 and TRBJ1-2; 9 positions match TRBD1. Sample: PBMCs or T cells enriched from blood (not recorded which). The TCR originated in a woman between 50 and 59 years old who had recovered from COVID-19. The CDR3 protein is CASSGRQGGYGYTF. The CDR3 DNA is TGTGCCAGCAGCGGACGACAGGGGGGCTATGGCTACACCTTC.